The 3 T cell receptor beta chains reported below all come from one sample, sequenced in a study of shared clonotypes between healthy human individuals. Clones were read by immunoSEQ multiplex PCR, and TCRdb kept only the in-frame ones, dropping some. The sample holds some 2,500,000 clones, 80% to 95% seen once. The source material was naive CD4+ T cells from PBMCs. Subset here: CD45RA+ positively selected. The source of these receptors is a man aged 18 to 29 in good health. Some clones in this sample may be carry-over from other donors' samples.

The chain has TRBV9 and TRBJ1-4, with 9 nucleotides matching TRBD1. The germline CDR1 and CDR2 sequences are SGDLS and YYNGEE. Trimming cost V 4 bases and J 6 bases; bases outside gene matches: 7. The CDR3 sequence is 15 residues long. CDR3 sequence: CASSPSGTGYEKLFF. The CDR3 coding sequence is TGTGCCAGCAGCCCGTCCGGGACAGGGTATGAAAAACTGTTTTTT.

V usage is TRBV6-6 and J usage is TRBJ2-2; 8 bases are a match to TRBD1. V gave up 9 bases and J gave up 10 bases; unmatched junction bases: 10. Germline V lookup: CDR1 MNHNY, CDR2 SVGAGI (reference sequence). CDR3 size: 13 residues. The CDR3 sequence: CASINRGFEELFF. The CDR3 DNA reads as TGTGCCAGTATCAACAGGGGGTTCGAGGAGCTGTTTTTT.

The rearrangement joins TRBV7-3 to TRBJ2-6; TRBD1 might be the D (5 bases). This CDR3 comprises 17 residues. The V gene's germline CDR1 is SGHTA and CDR2 FQGTGA. V was pared by 2 bases and J by 4 bases, with 15 bases between. The CDR3 loop is CASSLGVRGDGANVLTF. CDR3 DNA sequence: TGTGCCAGCAGCTTAGGCGTTAGGGGTGACGGGGCCAACGTCCTGACTTTC.